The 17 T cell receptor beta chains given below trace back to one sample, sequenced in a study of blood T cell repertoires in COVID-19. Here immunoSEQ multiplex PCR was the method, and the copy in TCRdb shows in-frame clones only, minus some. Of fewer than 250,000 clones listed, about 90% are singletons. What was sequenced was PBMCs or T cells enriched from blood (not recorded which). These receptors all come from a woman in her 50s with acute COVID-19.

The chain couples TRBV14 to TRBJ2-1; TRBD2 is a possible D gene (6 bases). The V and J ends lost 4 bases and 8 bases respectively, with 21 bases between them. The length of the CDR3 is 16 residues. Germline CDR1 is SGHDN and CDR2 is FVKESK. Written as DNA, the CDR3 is TGTGCCAGCAGCCCCGCGGGGCGCCCGAACGGGGATGAGCAGTTCTTC. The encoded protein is CASSPAGRPNGDEQFF.

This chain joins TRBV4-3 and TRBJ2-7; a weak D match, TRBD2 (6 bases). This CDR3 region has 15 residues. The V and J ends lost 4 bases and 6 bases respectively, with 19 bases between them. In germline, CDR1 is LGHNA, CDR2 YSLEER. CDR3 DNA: TGCGCCAGCAGCCCTTTTCCGGGAGCGGCAGGCGAGCAGTACTTC. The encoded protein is CASSPFPGAAGEQYF.

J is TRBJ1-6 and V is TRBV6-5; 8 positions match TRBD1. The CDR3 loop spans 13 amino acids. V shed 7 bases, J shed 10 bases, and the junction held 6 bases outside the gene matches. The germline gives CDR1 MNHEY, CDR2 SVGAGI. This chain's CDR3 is CASTRTGGSPLHF. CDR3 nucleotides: TGTGCCAGCACACGTACAGGGGGGTCACCCCTCCACTTT.

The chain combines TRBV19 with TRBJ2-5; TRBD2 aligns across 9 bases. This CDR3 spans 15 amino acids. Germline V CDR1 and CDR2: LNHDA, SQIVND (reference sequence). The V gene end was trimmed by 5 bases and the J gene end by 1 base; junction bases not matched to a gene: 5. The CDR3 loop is CASSSRLAAQETQYF. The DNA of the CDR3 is TGTGCCAGTAGTTCAAGACTAGCGGCCCAAGAGACCCAGTACTTC.

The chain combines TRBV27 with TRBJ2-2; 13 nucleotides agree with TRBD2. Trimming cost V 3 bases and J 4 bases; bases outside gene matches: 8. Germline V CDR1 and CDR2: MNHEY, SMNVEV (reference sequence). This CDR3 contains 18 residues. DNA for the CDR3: TGTGCCAGCAGTTTCGGACTAGCGGGAGTCGGGGCCACCGGGGAGCTGTTTTTT. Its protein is CASSFGLAGVGATGELFF.

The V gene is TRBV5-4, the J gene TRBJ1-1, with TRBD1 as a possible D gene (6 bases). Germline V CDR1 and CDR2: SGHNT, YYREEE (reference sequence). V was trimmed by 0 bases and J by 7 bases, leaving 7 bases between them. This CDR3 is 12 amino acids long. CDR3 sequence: CASSLEGGEAFF. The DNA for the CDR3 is TGTGCCAGCAGCTTGGAAGGGGGTGAAGCTTTCTTT.

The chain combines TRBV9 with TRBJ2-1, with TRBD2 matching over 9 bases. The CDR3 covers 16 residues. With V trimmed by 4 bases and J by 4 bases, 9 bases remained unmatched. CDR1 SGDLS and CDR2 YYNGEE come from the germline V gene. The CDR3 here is CASSPESGRRYNEQFF. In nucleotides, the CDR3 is TGTGCCAGCAGCCCCGAGAGCGGGAGGAGGTACAATGAGCAGTTCTTC. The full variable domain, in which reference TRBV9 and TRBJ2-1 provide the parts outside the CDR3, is DSGVTQTPKHLITATGQRVTLRCSPRSGDLSVYWYQQSLDQGLQFLIQYYNGEERAKGNILERFSAQQFPDLHSELNLSSLELGDSALYFCASSPESGRRYNEQFFGPGTRLTVL.

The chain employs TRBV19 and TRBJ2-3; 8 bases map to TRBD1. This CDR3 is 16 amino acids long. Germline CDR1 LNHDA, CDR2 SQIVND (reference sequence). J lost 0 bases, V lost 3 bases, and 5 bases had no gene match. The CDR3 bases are TGTGCCAGTAGTATTATGGGACAGGTCAGCACAGATACGCAGTATTTT. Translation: CASSIMGQVSTDTQYF. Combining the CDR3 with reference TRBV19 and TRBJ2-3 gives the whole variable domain DGGITQSPKYLFRKEGQNVTLSCEQNLNHDAMYWYRQDPGQGLRLIYYSQIVNDFQKGDIAEGYSVSREKKESFPLTVTSAQKNPTAFYLCASSIMGQVSTDTQYFGPGTRLTVL.

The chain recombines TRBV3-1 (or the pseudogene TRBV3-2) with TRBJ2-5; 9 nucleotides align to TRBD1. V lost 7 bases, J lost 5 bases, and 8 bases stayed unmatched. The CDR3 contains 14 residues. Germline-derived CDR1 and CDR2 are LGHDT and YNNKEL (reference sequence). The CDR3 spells CASNIQGAGETQYF. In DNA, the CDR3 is TGTGCCAGCAACATACAGGGGGCCGGGGAGACCCAGTACTTC.

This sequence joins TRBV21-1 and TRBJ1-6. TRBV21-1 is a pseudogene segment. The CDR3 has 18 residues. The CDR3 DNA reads TGTGCCAGCAGCACCCCGGACGGGGAGAGCTCCTATAATTCACCCCTCCACTTT. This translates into CASSTPDGESSYNSPLHF.

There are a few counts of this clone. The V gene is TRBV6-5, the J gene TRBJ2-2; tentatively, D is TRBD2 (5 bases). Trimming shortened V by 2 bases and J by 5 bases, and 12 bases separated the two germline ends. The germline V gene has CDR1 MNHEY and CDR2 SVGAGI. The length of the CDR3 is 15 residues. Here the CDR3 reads CASSYVGVGTGELFF. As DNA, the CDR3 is TGTGCCAGCAGTTACGTGGGAGTAGGGACCGGGGAGCTGTTTTTT.

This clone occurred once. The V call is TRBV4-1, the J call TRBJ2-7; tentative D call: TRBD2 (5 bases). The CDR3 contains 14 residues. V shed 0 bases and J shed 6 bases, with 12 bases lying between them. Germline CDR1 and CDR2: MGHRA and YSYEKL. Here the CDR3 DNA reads TGCGCCAGCAGCCAAGATGTTTATGGAGGCGAGCAGTACTTC. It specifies CASSQDVYGGEQYF.

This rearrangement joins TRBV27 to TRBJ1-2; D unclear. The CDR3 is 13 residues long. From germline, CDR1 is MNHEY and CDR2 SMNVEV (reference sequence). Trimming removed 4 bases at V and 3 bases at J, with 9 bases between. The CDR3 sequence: CASSSSSDYGYTF. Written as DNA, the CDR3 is TGTGCCAGCAGTTCATCATCAGACTATGGCTACACCTTC.

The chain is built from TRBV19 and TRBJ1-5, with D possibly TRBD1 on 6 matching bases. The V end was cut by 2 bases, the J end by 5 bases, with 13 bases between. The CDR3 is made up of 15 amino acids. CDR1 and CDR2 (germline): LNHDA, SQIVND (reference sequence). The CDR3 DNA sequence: TGTGCCAGTAGTATATTGTCAGGGGATGATCAGCCCCAGCATTTT. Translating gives CASSILSGDDQPQHF.

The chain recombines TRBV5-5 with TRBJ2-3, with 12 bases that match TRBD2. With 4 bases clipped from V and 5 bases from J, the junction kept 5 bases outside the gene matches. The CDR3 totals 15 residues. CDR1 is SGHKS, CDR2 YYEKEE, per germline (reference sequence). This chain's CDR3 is CASSRTSGMLDTQYF. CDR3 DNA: TGTGCCAGCAGCAGGACTAGCGGGATGTTAGATACGCAGTATTTT.

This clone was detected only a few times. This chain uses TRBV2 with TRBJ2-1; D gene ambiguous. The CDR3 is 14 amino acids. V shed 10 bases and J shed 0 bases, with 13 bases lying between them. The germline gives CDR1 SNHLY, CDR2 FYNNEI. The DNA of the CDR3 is TGTGCCACCTTTAGGCGGAACTCCTACAATGAGCAGTTCTTC. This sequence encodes CATFRRNSYNEQFF.

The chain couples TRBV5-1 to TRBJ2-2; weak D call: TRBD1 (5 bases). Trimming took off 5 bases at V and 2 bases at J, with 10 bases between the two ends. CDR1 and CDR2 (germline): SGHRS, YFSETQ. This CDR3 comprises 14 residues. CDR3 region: CASRTEDNTGELFF. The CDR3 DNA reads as TGCGCCAGCAGGACAGAAGATAACACCGGGGAGCTGTTTTTT.